The 20 T cell receptor beta chains given below trace back to one sample, sequenced in a study of a mutant IDH1 vaccine in newly diagnosed glioma. Stated time point: week 11, during vaccination. Each dose delivered 300 ug of mutant IDH1 20-mer peptide subcutaneously with imiquimod. The antigens these receptors bind are not known. The table came from immunoSEQ multiplex PCR; TCRdb's copy has only in-frame clones and leaves some out. Here the sample spans 30,000 to 40,000 clones, less than 90% being singletons. Source: PBMCs, taken from a glioma patient whose treatment included an IDH1 peptide vaccine. The receptors stem from a man aged 40-55 years with glioma.

V usage is TRBV7-3 and J usage is TRBJ2-7; D unclear. Trimming removed 5 bases at V and 6 bases at J, with 11 bases between. The CDR3 is 12 residues long. Germline V gene sequence: CDR1 SGHTA, CDR2 FQGTGA. Here the CDR3 DNA reads TGTGCCAGCAGCCAAAGACCGGGCGAGCAGTACTTC. Protein: CASSQRPGEQYF.

The chain carries TRBV10-3 and TRBJ2-7; D gene unclear. There are 13 residues in the CDR3. V lost 10 bases and J lost 1, with 14 bases in between. The germline gives CDR1 ENHRY, CDR2 SYGVKD. As DNA, the CDR3 is TGTGCCAACAGCTTAGGCGGATCCTACGAGCAGTACTTC. This translates into CANSLGGSYEQYF.

This clone was seen a single time. This chain links TRBV5-1 with TRBJ1-2; 8 bases map to TRBD1. CDR3 length: 13 residues. Per germline, CDR1 SGHRS and CDR2 YFSETQ. The J segment lost 8 bases and the V segment lost 4 bases, leaving 7 bases of the junction unmatched. CDR3 sequence (DNA): TGCGCCAGCAGCAAGGACAGGGCGGTCGGCTACACCTTC. Translation: CASSKDRAVGYTF.

The chain recombines TRBV5-1 with TRBJ2-1; TRBD2 matches 7 bases. The germline V gene encodes CDR1 SGHRS and CDR2 YFSETQ. V shed 1 base and J 9 bases; nucleotides not matched to a gene: 4. CDR3 length: 13 residues. The CDR3 region has the DNA TGCGCCAGCAGCTTGTTGGCGGGAGTTGAGCAGTTCTTC. Translation gives CASSLLAGVEQFF.

The chain couples TRBV7-2 to TRBJ2-5; D gene uncertain. Germline CDR1 is SGHTA and CDR2 is FQGNSA. The CDR3 loop spans 11 amino acids. The V gene lost 2 bases and the J gene lost 5 bases, with 3 bases spanning the gap. The CDR3 DNA sequence: TGTGCCAGCAGCTTAAGTGAGACCCAGTACTTC. Its translation is CASSLSETQYF.

This chain connects TRBV7-9 to TRBJ2-3; tentative D call: TRBD2 (6 bases). V dropped 5 bases and J dropped 14 bases, with 17 bases sitting between them. The CDR3 runs to 12 residues. CDR1 and CDR2 from the germline V gene are SEHNR and FQNEAQ (reference sequence). In DNA, the CDR3 is TGTGCCAGCAGCACGGGCCTTAAGCGGGCGTATTTT. It translates to CASSTGLKRAYF. The variable domain in full, with the rest retrieved from reference TRBV7-9 and TRBJ2-3, is DTGVSQNPRHKITKRGQNVTFRCDPISEHNRLYWYRQTLGQGPEFLTYFQNEAQLEKSRLLSDRFSAERPKGSFSTLEIQRTEQGDSAMYLCASSTGLKRAYFGPGTRLTVL.

V is TRBV10-3 and J is TRBJ2-1, with 14 bases aligning to TRBD2. This CDR3 is 14 amino acids long. V was clipped by 6 bases and J by 10 bases; unmatched bases: 5. The germline CDR1 and CDR2 sequences are ENHRY and SYGVKD. Written as DNA, the CDR3 is TGTGCCATCAGGCAGACTAGCGGGAGGGGCGAGCAGTTCTTC. Encoded protein: CAIRQTSGRGEQFF.

The gene calls are TRBV9 and TRBJ1-4, with TRBD1 matching 9 bases. This CDR3 comprises 17 residues. V lost 4 bases and J lost 10; bases outside the gene matches: 17. Germline V CDR1 and CDR2: SGDLS, YYNGEE. The CDR3 loop reads CASSPRGVGQGSRKLFF. The CDR3 coding sequence is TGTGCCAGCAGCCCCCGAGGGGTCGGACAGGGGAGTAGAAAACTGTTTTTT.

V gene TRBV10-3 combines with J gene TRBJ2-6, with a tentative D call TRBD2 (5 bases). Looked up from germline, CDR1 is ENHRY and CDR2 is SYGVKD. The CDR3 length is 15 residues. V lost 0 bases to trimming and J lost 5 bases, with 8 bases between them. The CDR3 sequence: CAISESDGRANVLTF. The CDR3 bases are TGTGCCATCAGTGAGTCAGACGGGAGGGCCAACGTCCTGACTTTC.

This clone was seen once. The chain links TRBV6-5 to TRBJ1-1, with D unclear. V dropped 2 bases and J dropped 1 base, with 8 bases sitting between them. The CDR3 spans 14 residues. CDR1 is MNHEY, CDR2 SVGAGI, per germline. CDR3 sequence reads: CASSYGSGNTEAFF. The CDR3 DNA reads as TGTGCCAGCAGTTACGGTTCCGGGAACACTGAAGCTTTCTTT.

The chain is built from TRBV13 and TRBJ2-7; 8 bases fit TRBD1. This CDR3 spans 14 amino acids. Germline CDR1 is PRHDT and CDR2 is FYEKMQ (reference sequence). V lost 5 bases, J lost 7 bases, and 10 bases stayed unmatched. The CDR3 loop is CASSVRQGRGEQYF. CDR3 in DNA: TGTGCCAGCAGCGTTCGACAGGGGAGAGGGGAGCAGTACTTC.

V is TRBV5-1 and J is TRBJ2-1, with 8 bases identical to TRBD1. The CDR3 consists of 17 residues. Losses at the gene ends were 4 bases for V and 0 bases for J; bases not matched to a gene: 9. In germline, CDR1 is SGHRS, CDR2 YFSETQ. Here the CDR3 DNA reads TGCGCCAGCAGCCCACGACAGGGGTCCAGCTCCTACAATGAGCAGTTCTTC. Translating it yields CASSPRQGSSSYNEQFF.

The chain combines TRBV5-1 with TRBJ2-3, with D perhaps TRBD2 (6 bases). CDR1 and CDR2 from the germline V gene are SGHRS and YFSETQ. The CDR3 is made up of 15 amino acids. V shed 0 bases and J shed 3 bases, with 11 bases lying between them. CDR3 in amino acids: CASSLGRERTDTQYF. The CDR3 DNA follows: TGCGCCAGCAGCTTGGGACGGGAGCGGACAGATACGCAGTATTTT.

The V gene is TRBV5-1, the J gene TRBJ1-4, with a weak D call TRBD1 (5 bases). V was cut by 7 bases and J by 8 bases, with 21 bases left in between. Germline values: CDR1 SGHRS, CDR2 YFSETQ. This CDR3 contains 15 residues. In DNA, the CDR3 is TGCGCCAGCGCCCCGGGAGGGGCGGCTGGGGAAAAACTGTTTTTT. This codes for CASAPGGAAGEKLFF.

This chain connects TRBV5-1 to TRBJ2-7; D is ambiguous. CDR1 SGHRS and CDR2 YFSETQ come from the germline V gene. The CDR3 totals 14 residues. The V end lost 1 base, the J end lost 3 bases, and 11 bases lay between the germline ends. The DNA of the CDR3 is TGCGCCAGCAGCTTGCAGACTTCCAACTACGAGCAGTACTTC. It codes for CASSLQTSNYEQYF.

The chain couples TRBV2 to TRBJ2-7, with a tentative D call TRBD2 (7 bases). This CDR3 region has 13 residues. V gave up 6 bases and J gave up 7 bases, with 16 bases separating them. Germline CDR1 SNHLY, CDR2 FYNNEI. This chain's CDR3 is CASRGGPWGEQYF. CDR3 nucleotide sequence: TGTGCCAGCAGGGGGGGGCCTTGGGGGGAGCAGTACTTC. The variable domain in full, completed from reference TRBV2 and TRBJ2-7, reads EPEVTQTPSHQVTQMGQEVILRCVPISNHLYFYWYRQILGQKVEFLVSFYNNEISEKSEIFDDQFSVERPDGSNFTLKIRSTKLEDSAMYFCASRGGPWGEQYFGPGTRLTVT.

J is TRBJ1-6 and V is TRBV6-5; 9 bases map to TRBD1. There are 15 residues in the CDR3. CDR1 MNHEY and CDR2 SVGAGI come from the germline V gene. V gave up 4 bases and J gave up 7 bases; unmatched junction bases: 5. CDR3 in amino acids: CASSSKTGGNSPLHF. CDR3 DNA sequence: TGTGCCAGCAGTTCCAAGACAGGGGGGAATTCACCCCTCCACTTT.

V usage is TRBV28 and J usage is TRBJ2-1, with 10 nucleotides matching TRBD2. The CDR3 has 18 residues. J lost 0 bases, V lost 6 bases, and 11 bases had no gene match. CDR1 and CDR2 (germline): MDHEN, SYDVKM. The chain's CDR3 is CASRQWTSGESSYNEQFF. CDR3 in DNA: TGTGCCAGCAGACAGTGGACTAGCGGAGAAAGCTCCTACAATGAGCAGTTCTTC.

V usage is TRBV2 and J usage is TRBJ2-3; 12 nucleotides line up with TRBD2. The CDR3 length is 15 residues. Germline V CDR1 and CDR2: SNHLY, FYNNEI. The J segment lost 4 bases and the V segment lost 6 bases, leaving 5 bases of the junction unmatched. CDR3 loop: CASRLGTSGSDTQYF. For the CDR3, the DNA is TGTGCCAGCAGACTCGGGACTAGCGGGTCAGATACGCAGTATTTT.

The rearrangement links TRBV7-3 to TRBJ2-3; 9 positions match TRBD2. The CDR3 runs to 15 residues. CDR1 and CDR2 (germline): SGHTA, FQGTGA. The V segment lost 3 bases and the J segment 4 bases; nucleotides outside the gene matches: 5. This chain's CDR3 is CASSFVAGVADTQYF. DNA for the CDR3: TGTGCCAGCAGCTTCGTAGCGGGAGTCGCAGATACGCAGTATTTT.